This is a list of T cell receptor beta chains from one sample in a study of CD8+ T cells in alopecia areata. Measured with immunoSEQ multiplex PCR; TCRdb has only the in-frame clones, and not every one. The table lists 110,000 to 150,000 clones, roughly 61% of them singletons, with 5% to 7% in the top ten. Sample: CD4+ T cells sorted from blood, taken at week 0. These receptors were collected from a human donor with alopecia areata. Each CDR3 is given with its conserved first and last residue. A D gene is named only where the DNA matches it firmly. Clone size is stated in some rows and not others, as once, few, many or a class when expanded.

CDR3 protein: CASSQDLAGYYNEQFF
CDR3 DNA: TGTGCCAGCAGCCAAGACCTAGCGGGATACTACAATGAGCAGTTCTTC
D gene: TRBD2
V gene: TRBV4-2
J gene: TRBJ2-1
clone size: NA

CDR3 protein: CSASQGYYGYTF
CDR3 DNA: TGCAGCGCAAGCCAGGGGTATTATGGCTACACCTTC
D gene: NA
V gene: TRBV29-1
J gene: TRBJ1-2
clone size: NA

CDR3 protein: CASSLGWAEQFF
CDR3 DNA: TGTGCCAGCAGCTTAGGTTGGGCCGAGCAGTTCTTC
D gene: NA
V gene: TRBV7-2
J gene: TRBJ2-1
clone size: NA

CDR3 protein: CSATGYSEAFF
CDR3 DNA: TGCAGTGCAACAGGTTACTCTGAAGCTTTCTTT
D gene: NA
V gene: TRBV20-1
J gene: TRBJ1-1
clone size: NA

CDR3 protein: CASRGQQETQYF
CDR3 DNA: TGTGCCAGCAGGGGACAGCAAGAGACCCAGTACTTC
D gene: TRBD1
V gene: TRBV2
J gene: TRBJ2-5
clone size: few

CDR3 protein: CASSPVGGLGETQYF
CDR3 DNA: TGTGCCAGCAGCCCGGTGGGGGGCCTTGGGGAGACCCAGTACTTC
D gene: NA
V gene: TRBV7-2
J gene: TRBJ2-5
clone size: few

CDR3 protein: CASSEWSEETQYF
CDR3 DNA: TGTGCCAGCAGTGAATGGTCGGAAGAGACCCAGTACTTC
D gene: NA
V gene: TRBV25-1
J gene: TRBJ2-5
clone size: NA

CDR3 protein: CSVEGGLAGVTGELFF
CDR3 DNA: TGCAGCGTTGAAGGCGGACTAGCGGGGGTCACCGGGGAGCTGTTTTTT
D gene: TRBD2
V gene: TRBV29-1
J gene: TRBJ2-2
clone size: NA

CDR3 protein: CASSPRQGRDSPLHF
CDR3 DNA: TGTGCCAGCAGCCCCCGACAGGGAAGGGATTCACCCCTCCACTTT
D gene: TRBD1
V gene: TRBV7-2
J gene: TRBJ1-6
clone size: NA

CDR3 protein: CSPLDLTKSNNEQFF
CDR3 DNA: TGCAGCCCTCTTGACCTGACAAAGTCAAACAATGAGCAGTTCTTC
D gene: NA
V gene: TRBV29-1
J gene: TRBJ2-1
clone size: NA

CDR3 protein: CASSLVATWQGNTEAFF
CDR3 DNA: TGTGCCAGCAGCTTGGTGGCTACATGGCAGGGGAACACTGAAGCTTTCTTT
D gene: NA
V gene: TRBV5-6
J gene: TRBJ1-1
clone size: NA

CDR3 protein: CASSQASGVTDTQYF
CDR3 DNA: TGCGCCAGCAGCCAAGCTAGCGGGGTCACAGATACGCAGTATTTT
D gene: TRBD2
V gene: TRBV4-1
J gene: TRBJ2-3
clone size: few

CDR3 protein: CAWSVGQVRNEQYF
CDR3 DNA: TGTGCCTGGAGTGTGGGACAGGTTAGGAACGAGCAGTACTTC
D gene: TRBD1
V gene: TRBV30
J gene: TRBJ2-7
clone size: NA

CDR3 protein: CSGGAEYNEQFF
CDR3 DNA: TGCAGCGGTGGAGCGGAATACAATGAGCAGTTCTTC
D gene: NA
V gene: TRBV29-1
J gene: TRBJ2-1
clone size: NA

CDR3 protein: CATSSSGTGTPLHF
CDR3 DNA: TGTGCCACCAGCTCCTCCGGGACAGGGACACCCCTCCACTTT
D gene: TRBD1
V gene: TRBV15
J gene: TRBJ1-6
clone size: once

CDR3 protein: CASRPWQGADYGYTF
CDR3 DNA: TGTGCCAGCAGACCATGGCAGGGGGCGGACTATGGCTACACCTTC
D gene: TRBD1
V gene: TRBV27
J gene: TRBJ1-2
clone size: NA

CDR3 protein: CASSSQMNTEAFF
CDR3 DNA: TGCGCCAGCAGCTCGCAGATGAACACTGAAGCTTTCTTT
D gene: NA
V gene: TRBV5-1
J gene: TRBJ1-1
clone size: few

CDR3 protein: CASSSGGGPGDTQYF
CDR3 DNA: TGTGCCAGCAGCTCCGGCGGGGGGCCGGGAGATACGCAGTATTTT
D gene: TRBD2
V gene: TRBV5-4
J gene: TRBJ2-3
clone size: NA

CDR3 protein: CAWGQGTGLFF
CDR3 DNA: TGTGCCTGGGGCCAGGGAACCGGACTGTTTTTT
D gene: NA
V gene: TRBV30
J gene: TRBJ1-4
clone size: NA

CDR3 protein: CATSRDALEQYF
CDR3 DNA: TGTGCCACCAGCAGGGACGCACTCGAGCAGTACTTC
D gene: NA
V gene: TRBV15
J gene: TRBJ2-7
clone size: NA

CDR3 protein: CASSLKDRVNGEQYF
CDR3 DNA: TGTGCCAGCAGCTTAAAAGACAGGGTAAACGGCGAGCAGTACTTC
D gene: TRBD1
V gene: TRBV5-6
J gene: TRBJ2-7
clone size: NA

CDR3 protein: CASTISGGHQETQYF
CDR3 DNA: TGTGCCAGCACCATCTCAGGGGGACATCAAGAGACCCAGTACTTC
D gene: TRBD1
V gene: TRBV9
J gene: TRBJ2-5
clone size: NA

CDR3 protein: CASSFRSRNEQFF
CDR3 DNA: TGTGCCAGCAGCTTCCGGAGCAGGAATGAGCAGTTCTTC
D gene: NA
V gene: TRBV13
J gene: TRBJ2-1
clone size: NA

CDR3 protein: CASSRWTVDYGYTF
CDR3 DNA: TGTGCCAGCAGCCGCTGGACAGTCGACTATGGCTACACCTTC
D gene: NA
V gene: TRBV7-9
J gene: TRBJ1-2
clone size: NA

CDR3 protein: CASSPSPDYTDTQYF
CDR3 DNA: TGCGCCAGCAGCCCTAGTCCGGACTACACAGATACGCAGTATTTT
D gene: NA
V gene: TRBV5-1
J gene: TRBJ2-3
clone size: NA

CDR3 protein: CASSFGPYNEQFF
CDR3 DNA: TGTGCCAGCAGCTTTGGACCGTACAATGAGCAGTTCTTC
D gene: NA
V gene: TRBV7-9
J gene: TRBJ2-1
clone size: few

CDR3 protein: CASSALRGGGETQYF
CDR3 DNA: TGTGCCAGCAGCGCCTTGCGGGGGGGCGGGGAGACCCAGTACTTC
D gene: TRBD2
V gene: TRBV2
J gene: TRBJ2-5
clone size: NA